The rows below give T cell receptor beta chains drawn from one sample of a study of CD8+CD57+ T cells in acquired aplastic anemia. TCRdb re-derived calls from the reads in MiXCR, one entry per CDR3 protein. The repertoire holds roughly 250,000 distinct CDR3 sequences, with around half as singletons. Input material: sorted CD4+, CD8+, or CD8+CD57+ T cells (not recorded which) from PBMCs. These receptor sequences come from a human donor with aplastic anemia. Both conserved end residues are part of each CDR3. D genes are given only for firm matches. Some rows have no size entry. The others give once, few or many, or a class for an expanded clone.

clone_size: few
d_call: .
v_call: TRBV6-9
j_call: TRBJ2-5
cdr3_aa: CASTSFGGYQEAQYF
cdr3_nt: TGTGCCAGCACCTCCTTCGGCGGGTACCAAGAGGCCCAGTATTTC

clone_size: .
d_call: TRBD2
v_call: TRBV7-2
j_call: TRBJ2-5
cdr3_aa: CASSQGLGETQYF
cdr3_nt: TGTGCCAGCAGCCAGGGACTAGGGGAGACCCAGTACTTC

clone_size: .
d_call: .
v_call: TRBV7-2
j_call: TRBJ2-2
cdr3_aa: CASSLEGNLNTGELFF
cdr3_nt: TGTGCCAGCAGCTTAGAGGGGAACTTGAACACCGGGGAGCTGTTTTTT

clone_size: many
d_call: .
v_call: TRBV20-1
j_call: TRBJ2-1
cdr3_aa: CSARDISGVGNEQFF
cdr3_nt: TGCAGTGCTAGAGATATCTCGGGAGTTGGCAATGAGCAGTTCTTC

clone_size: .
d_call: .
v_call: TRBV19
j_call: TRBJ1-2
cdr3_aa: CASSMRGGLVLDYGYTF
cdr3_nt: TGTGCCAGTAGTATGAGGGGTGGGTTGGTCTTGGACTATGGCTACACCTTC

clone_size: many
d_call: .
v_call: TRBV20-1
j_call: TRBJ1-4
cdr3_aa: CSARLQGTNEKLFF
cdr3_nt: TGCAGTGCTAGATTACAGGGAACTAATGAAAAACTGTTTTTT

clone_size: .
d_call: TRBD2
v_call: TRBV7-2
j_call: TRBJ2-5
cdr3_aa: CASSLGLAGGRPQETQYF
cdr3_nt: TGTGCCAGCAGCTTAGGGTTAGCGGGGGGCCGACCTCAAGAGACCCAGTACTTC

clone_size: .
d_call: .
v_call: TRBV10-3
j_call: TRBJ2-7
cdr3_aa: CASARGSNSYEQHF
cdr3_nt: TGTGCCAGCGCCAGAGGGAGCAACTCCTACGAGCAGCACTTC

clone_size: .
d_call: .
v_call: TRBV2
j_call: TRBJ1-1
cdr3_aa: CASIEEPLNTEAFF
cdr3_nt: TGTGCCAGCATAGAGGAGCCGCTGAACACTGAAGCTTTCTTT

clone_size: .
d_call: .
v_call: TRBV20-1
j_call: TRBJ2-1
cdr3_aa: CSAVPDVEQFF
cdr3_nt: TGCAGTGCAGTTCCGGACGTTGAGCAGTTCTTC

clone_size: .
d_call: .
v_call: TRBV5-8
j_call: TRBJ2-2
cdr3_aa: CASSLRRGNTGELFF
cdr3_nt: TGTGCCAGCAGCTTGCGGCGGGGAAACACCGGGGAGCTGTTTTTT

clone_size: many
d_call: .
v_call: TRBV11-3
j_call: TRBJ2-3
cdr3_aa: CASSLSGAADTQYF
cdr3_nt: TGTGCCAGCAGCTTGTCTGGGGCTGCGGATACGCAGTATTTT

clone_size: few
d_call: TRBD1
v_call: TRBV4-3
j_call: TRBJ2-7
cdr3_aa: CASSQHPRDSTYEQYF
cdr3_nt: TGCGCCAGCAGCCAACACCCACGGGACAGCACCTACGAGCAGTACTTC

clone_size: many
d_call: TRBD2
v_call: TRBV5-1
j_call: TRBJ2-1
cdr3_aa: CASSWGAGAYNEQFF
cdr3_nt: TGCGCCAGCAGCTGGGGAGCGGGAGCTTACAATGAGCAGTTCTTC

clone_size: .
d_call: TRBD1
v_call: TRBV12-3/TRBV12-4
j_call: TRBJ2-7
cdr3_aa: CASGKGQGAILYEQYF
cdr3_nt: TGTGCTAGTGGCAAGGGACAGGGGGCCATTTTATACGAGCAGTACTTC

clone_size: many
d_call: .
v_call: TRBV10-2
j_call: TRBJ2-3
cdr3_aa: CASSVTKSTDTQYF
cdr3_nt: TGCGCCAGCAGTGTGACAAAAAGCACAGATACGCAGTATTTT

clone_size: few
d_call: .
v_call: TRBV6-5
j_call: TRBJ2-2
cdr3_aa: CASSSSGELFF
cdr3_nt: TGTGCCAGCAGTTCTAGCGGGGAGCTGTTTTTT